This paragraph reports one T cell receptor beta chain. As yet, its antigen is unknown. The sample belongs to a study of cytomegalovirus exposure and HLA in healthy donors. Study-wide points: Later analysis revealed greater clonal expansion in HLA-associated TCR beta chains than in equally common others.

CDR1 is LNHNV and CDR2 is YYDKDF in the germline V gene (reference sequence). With 1 base clipped from V and 2 bases from J, the junction kept 12 bases outside the gene matches. This CDR3 comprises 19 residues. The PCR made use of 60 Vbeta and 13 Jbeta primers. Here immunoSEQ multiplex PCR was the method, and the copy in TCRdb shows in-frame clones only, minus some. Listed are approximately 210,000 clones; less than 1% falls within the top ten. Material: PBMCs. V is TRBV15 and J is TRBJ2-3; 10 bases line up with TRBD1. The receptor's source is a woman aged 25 to 45 in good health and CMV-seropositive. The CDR3 bases are TGTGCCACCAGCAGAGCTATTTTGGGTGGGACAGGGGACACAGATACGCAGTATTTT. Its protein is CATSRAILGGTGDTDTQYF.